The 21 T cell receptor beta chains presented below share a single source sample, sequenced in a study of T cells in Graves' hyperthyroidism and ophthalmopathy. The TCR beta CDR3 regions underwent amplification using RNA transcripts as the source. First-round RT-PCR of the TCR CDR3 relied on the HTBI primer set. Each CDR3 protein is one row after TCRdb ran MiXCR on the multiplex PCR reads. The table has roughly 630,000 distinct CDR3 sequences, more than 15% seen once. The sequenced sample consisted of blood. The receptors derive from a woman in her twenties or thirties with Graves' hyperthyroidism.

This clonotype was seen just once. With a much larger clone just one base away, this may be a read error. This chain uses TRBV7-9 with TRBJ2-1, with a weak D call TRBD1 (6 bases). Per germline, CDR1 SEHNR and CDR2 FQNEAQ (reference sequence). V was clipped by 0 bases and J by 10 bases, with 13 bases between them. The CDR3 runs 14 residues. This CDR3 is CASSLAGQPMEQFF. The CDR3 DNA sequence: TGTGCCAGCAGCTTAGCAGGACAGCCCATGGAGCAGTTCTTC.

With respect to this clonotype: This may arise from a read error, as a much more abundant clone is one base away. The chain's CDR3 is CASSLRAEYYEQYF. The CDR3, as DNA: TGTGCCAGCAGTTTAAGAGCGGAGTACTACGAGCAGTACTTC. The rearrangement uses TRBV27 and TRBJ2-7, with a tentative D call TRBD2 (5 bases). CDR1 MNHEY and CDR2 SMNVEV come from the germline V gene (reference sequence). This CDR3 is 14 amino acids long. V was cut by 2 bases and J by 3 bases, with 11 bases left in between.

This chain connects TRBV20-1 to TRBJ2-3; 7 bases are shared with TRBD2. From germline, CDR1 is DFQATT and CDR2 SNEGSKA (reference sequence). The CDR3 loop spans 15 amino acids. V lost 0 bases and J lost 2; bases outside the gene matches: 5. CDR3 residues: CSARDQAGYTDTQYF. DNA of the CDR3: TGCAGTGCTAGAGATCAAGCGGGATACACAGATACGCAGTATTTT.

This clonotype was seen at least ten times. This sequence joins TRBV5-1 and TRBJ1-1, with D possibly matching TRBD1 (5 bases). Trimming removed 0 bases at V and 5 bases at J, with 11 bases between. CDR1 is SGHRS, CDR2 YFSETQ, per germline. This CDR3 spans 14 amino acids. The DNA of the CDR3 is TGCGCCAGCAGCTTGGCGACTGAGGGGACTGAAGCTTTCTTT. Its translation is CASSLATEGTEAFF.

The chain recombines TRBV5-1 with TRBJ2-3; TRBD2 matches at 8 bases. Per germline, CDR1 SGHRS and CDR2 YFSETQ. With V trimmed by 4 bases and J by 4 bases, 5 bases remained unmatched. CDR3 size: 14 residues. CDR3 region: CASSGTSYADTQYF. Here the CDR3 DNA reads TGCGCCAGCAGCGGGACTAGTTATGCAGATACGCAGTATTTT.

This clonotype was seen ten or more times. The genes are TRBV5-1 and TRBJ2-1; 11 bases map to TRBD2. Germline CDR1 is SGHRS and CDR2 is YFSETQ. V trimming: 4 bases; J trimming: 5 bases; junction bases outside the gene matches: 5. This CDR3 has 15 residues. CDR3 nucleotide sequence: TGCGCCAGCAGCGTGACTAGCGGGACCCACAATGAGCAGTTCTTC. This sequence encodes CASSVTSGTHNEQFF.

This clonotype showed up many times. The chain uses TRBV6-1 and TRBJ1-3, with 11 bases lining up with TRBD1. V trimming: 5 bases; J trimming: 1 base; junction bases outside the gene matches: 7. The CDR3 runs to 17 residues. Germline V gene lookup returns CDR1 MNHNS and CDR2 SASEGT. CDR3 nucleotides: TGTGCCAGCAGTTTAGTAGGACAGGGGGCTTCTGGAAACACCATATATTTT. Protein product: CASSLVGQGASGNTIYF.

This clonotype was counted at least ten times. In DNA, the CDR3 is TGCAGTGCTAGGGCTAGCGGGAGTGTCGACAATGAGCAGTTCTTC. This encodes CSARASGSVDNEQFF. The chain is built from TRBV20-1 and TRBJ2-1; 10 bases fit TRBD2. Germline assignment: CDR1 DFQATT and CDR2 SNEGSKA (reference sequence). There are 15 residues in the CDR3. V lost 3 bases to trimming and J lost 5 bases; unmatched junction nucleotides: 7.

The sample holds many counts of this clonotype. The V call is TRBV2, the J call TRBJ1-2; no clear D gene. V gave up 3 bases and J gave up 4 bases, with 12 bases separating them. This CDR3 region has 14 residues. Germline V gene lookup returns CDR1 SNHLY and CDR2 FYNNEI. This CDR3 is CASSDTSLSYGYTF. CDR3 sequence (DNA): TGTGCCAGCAGTGACACCAGCCTATCCTATGGCTACACCTTC.

In this sample, this clonotype turned up many times. The chain is built from TRBV7-2 and TRBJ1-5; D gene ambiguous. The germline gives CDR1 SGHTA, CDR2 FQGNSA. V was trimmed by 1 base and J by 5 bases, leaving 6 bases between them. There are 13 residues in the CDR3. The CDR3 DNA follows: TGTGCCAGCAGCTTAGGGGCGTATCAGCCCCAGCATTTT. Translated, it gives CASSLGAYQPQHF.

This clonotype was counted between two and nine times. The V gene is TRBV2, the J gene TRBJ1-5; a possible D gene is TRBD1 (6 bases). V was shortened by 1 base and J by 7 bases, with 11 bases between the two germline ends. The CDR3 loop spans 14 amino acids. From germline, CDR1 is SNHLY and CDR2 FYNNEI. The CDR3 DNA sequence: TGTGCCAGCAGTGAAGTACAGGGTGCGCAGCCCCAGCATTTT. It translates to CASSEVQGAQPQHF. Full variable domain (missing parts from reference TRBV2 and TRBJ1-5): EPEVTQTPSHQVTQMGQEVILRCVPISNHLYFYWYRQILGQKVEFLVSFYNNEISEKSEIFDDQFSVERPDGSNFTLKIRSTKLEDSAMYFCASSEVQGAQPQHFGDGTRLSIL.

This clonotype has at least ten counts. The CDR3: CASSLQRGGGELFF. The CDR3 coding sequence is TGTGCCAGCAGCTTGCAGCGGGGTGGCGGGGAGCTGTTTTTT. The chain employs TRBV7-9 and TRBJ2-2; 7 bases are shared with TRBD2. Germline V lookup: CDR1 SEHNR, CDR2 FQNEAQ (reference sequence). The CDR3 is made up of 14 amino acids. The trim removed 3 bases at V and 7 bases at J, leaving 5 bases unmatched. The full variable domain, in which reference TRBV7-9 and TRBJ2-2 provide the parts outside the CDR3, is DTGVSQNPRHKITKRGQNVTFRCDPISEHNRLYWYRQTLGQGPEFLTYFQNEAQLEKSRLLSDRFSAERPKGSFSTLEIQRTEQGDSAMYLCASSLQRGGGELFFGEGSRLTVL.

This clonotype has a count of ten or more. This rearrangement joins TRBV19 to TRBJ2-2, with D perhaps TRBD1 (6 bases). This CDR3 spans 15 amino acids. Germline V gene lookup returns CDR1 LNHDA and CDR2 SQIVND (reference sequence). V was clipped by 1 base and J by 4 bases, with 10 bases between them. DNA of the CDR3: TGTGCCAGTAGTATAGGGGGCAGGGGCACCGGGGAGCTGTTTTTT. Encoded protein: CASSIGGRGTGELFF. Variable domain in full (rest from reference TRBV19 and TRBJ2-2): DGGITQSPKYLFRKEGQNVTLSCEQNLNHDAMYWYRQDPGQGLRLIYYSQIVNDFQKGDIAEGYSVSREKKESFPLTVTSAQKNPTAFYLCASSIGGRGTGELFFGEGSRLTVL.

This clonotype was recorded at least ten times. The chain employs TRBV30 and TRBJ2-1, with a possible D match to TRBD2 (6 bases). In germline, CDR1 is GTSNPN, CDR2 SVGIG (reference sequence). This CDR3 contains 15 residues. Trimming shortened V by 0 bases and J by 1 base, and 10 bases separated the two germline ends. For the CDR3, the DNA is TGTGCCTGGAGTGTATGGCGGGATTCCTACAATGAGCAGTTCTTC. This gives the protein CAWSVWRDSYNEQFF.

This clonotype was detected ten times or more. V is TRBV7-3 and J is TRBJ1-1, with D possibly being TRBD1 (5 bases). Germline loops: CDR1 SGHTA, CDR2 FQGTGA. V lost 5 bases and J 0 bases, leaving 16 bases between the germline ends. This CDR3 spans 16 amino acids. The CDR3 sequence: CASSKNPPGLNTEAFF. The CDR3 coding sequence is TGTGCCAGCAGCAAGAACCCACCGGGACTGAACACTGAAGCTTTCTTT.

This chain joins TRBV7-9 and TRBJ2-2, with TRBD2 matching 10 bases. The CDR3 extends over 16 amino acids. With V trimmed by 5 bases and J by 7 bases, 10 bases remained unmatched. The germline V gene encodes CDR1 SEHNR and CDR2 FQNEAQ (reference sequence). The CDR3 nucleotides read TGTGCCAGCAGCAAAGTCCCTAGCGGGAGTGGCGGGGAGCTGTTTTTT. Its translation is CASSKVPSGSGGELFF.

The V call is TRBV12-3 or TRBV12-4, the J call TRBJ2-7, with TRBD1 matching 9 bases. The length of the CDR3 is 17 residues. The J segment lost 1 base and the V segment lost 4 bases, leaving 11 bases of the junction unmatched. Here the CDR3 reads CASSSYPRQGGSYEQYF. The CDR3 DNA reads as TGTGCCAGCAGTTCCTACCCAAGACAGGGGGGGTCCTACGAGCAGTACTTC.

V is TRBV29-1 and J is TRBJ2-5; unclear D gene. This CDR3 contains 14 residues. Germline values: CDR1 SQVTM, CDR2 ANQGSEA. V gave up 7 bases and J gave up 1 base, with 16 bases separating them. The chain's CDR3 is CSADTAGAQETQYF. The CDR3 nucleotides read TGCAGCGCCGACACTGCTGGAGCCCAAGAGACCCAGTACTTC.

The sample holds a few counts of this clonotype. The chain joins TRBV28 to TRBJ2-1; TRBD1 aligns across 11 bases. Germline V gives CDR1 MDHEN, CDR2 SYDVKM. CDR3 size: 18 residues. The V segment lost 6 bases and the J segment 8 bases; nucleotides outside the gene matches: 18. CDR3 nucleotide sequence: TGTGCCAGCAGAACAATAAACCCGGACAGGGGGCGCATCTATGAGCAGTTCTTC. This codes for CASRTINPDRGRIYEQFF.

CDR3 sequence: CAWSIRTNTEAFF. The CDR3 nucleotides are TGTGCCTGGAGTATACGGACGAACACTGAAGCTTTCTTT. The chain recombines TRBV30 with TRBJ1-1, with no clear D. Germline lookup yields CDR1 GTSNPN and CDR2 SVGIG (reference sequence). V dropped 2 bases and J dropped 1 base, with 8 bases sitting between them. The CDR3 extends over 13 amino acids.

At least ten counts were recorded for this clonotype. The junction departs from germline at one end; a sequencing error may be responsible. This sequence joins TRBV20-1 and TRBJ2-7; 9 nucleotides align to TRBD1. Looked up from germline, CDR1 is DFQATT and CDR2 is SNEGSKA (reference sequence). This CDR3 is 15 amino acids long. The CDR3 DNA follows: TGCAGTGCTGGAGACCCCGGGACAGGGAGACACGAGCAGTACTTC. Its translation is CSAGDPGTGRHEQYF.